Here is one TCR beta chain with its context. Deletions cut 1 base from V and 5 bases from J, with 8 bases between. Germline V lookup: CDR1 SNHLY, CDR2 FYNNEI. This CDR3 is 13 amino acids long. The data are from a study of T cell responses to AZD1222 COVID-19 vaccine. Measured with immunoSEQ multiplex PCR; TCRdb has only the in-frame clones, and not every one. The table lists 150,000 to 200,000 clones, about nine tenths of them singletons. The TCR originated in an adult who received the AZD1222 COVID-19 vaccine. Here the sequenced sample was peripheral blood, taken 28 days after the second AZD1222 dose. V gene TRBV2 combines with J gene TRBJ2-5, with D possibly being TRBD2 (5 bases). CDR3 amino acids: CASSEVLGETQYF. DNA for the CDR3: TGTGCCAGCAGTGAAGTACTAGGGGAGACCCAGTACTTC.